These 17 T cell receptor beta chains share one sample of origin, sequenced in a study of cytomegalovirus exposure and HLA in healthy donors. Clones were read by immunoSEQ multiplex PCR, and TCRdb kept only the in-frame ones, dropping some. In the table there are about 200,000 clones, 75% to 85% of which are singletons. Material: PBMCs. Receptors were obtained from a woman in her twenties or thirties in good health and CMV-seropositive.

This clone was seen a handful of times. The rearrangement joins TRBV6-1 to TRBJ1-1, with TRBD1 identical over 7 bases. Per the germline V gene, CDR1 is MNHNS and CDR2 is SASEGT. Trimming removed 7 bases from V and 3 bases from J; junction bases left unmatched: 8. The CDR3 length is 14 residues. The CDR3 sequence is CASTEQGRYTEAFF. The CDR3 nucleotides read TGTGCCAGCACAGAACAGGGGCGGTACACTGAAGCTTTCTTT.

The rearrangement uses TRBV27 and TRBJ2-1; 8 positions agree with TRBD1. This CDR3 comprises 16 residues. V trimming: 3 bases; J trimming: 7 bases; junction bases outside the gene matches: 11. Germline V gives CDR1 MNHEY, CDR2 SMNVEV (reference sequence). The CDR3 nucleotides read TGTGCCAGCAGTTTTATACAGGGGGAGGTTCGTAATGAGCAGTTCTTC. Its translation: CASSFIQGEVRNEQFF.

The CDR3 bases are TGTGCCTGGAGGAGACAGGGGGCTGGAAACACCATATATTTT. Residues: CAWRRQGAGNTIYF. V is TRBV30 and J is TRBJ1-3, with 9 bases identical to TRBD1. CDR1 GTSNPN and CDR2 SVGIG come from the germline V gene (reference sequence). V shed 3 bases, J shed 2 bases, and the junction held 2 bases outside the gene matches. This CDR3 comprises 14 residues.

This chain joins TRBV10-3 and TRBJ1-1, with D tentatively TRBD1 (6 bases). The CDR3 runs to 14 residues. CDR1 ENHRY and CDR2 SYGVKD come from the germline V gene. V lost 5 bases and J lost 1, with 11 bases in between. CDR3 protein: CAISLTGTNTEAFF. CDR3 nucleotides: TGTGCCATCAGTTTGACAGGTACGAACACTGAAGCTTTCTTT.

The chain links TRBV11-2 to TRBJ2-2; D unresolved. The CDR3 totals 13 residues. From germline, CDR1 is SGHAT and CDR2 FQNNGV. The V end lost 1 base, the J end lost 5 bases, and 5 bases lay between the germline ends. CDR3: CASSLVVTGELFF. The CDR3 DNA follows: TGTGCCAGCAGCTTAGTTGTAACCGGGGAGCTGTTTTTT. The whole variable domain, remainder taken from reference TRBV11-2 and TRBJ2-2, is EAGVAQSPRYKIIEKRQSVAFWCNPISGHATLYWYQQILGQGPKLLIQFQNNGVVDDSQLPKDRFSAERLKGVDSTLKIQPAKLEDSAVYLCASSLVVTGELFFGEGSRLTVL.

The rearrangement joins TRBV2 to TRBJ2-3, with 8 bases fitting TRBD2. The CDR3 length is 14 residues. The junction had 7 bases not matched to a gene; V was cut back by 8 bases and J by 3 bases. The germline V gene has CDR1 SNHLY and CDR2 FYNNEI. The CDR3 DNA follows: TGTGCCAGCTGGACCGGGACTAGTACAGATACGCAGTATTTT. Amino acids: CASWTGTSTDTQYF.

The chain uses TRBV2 and TRBJ2-7, with 7 bases that match TRBD1. Germline CDR1 SNHLY, CDR2 FYNNEI. The CDR3 runs to 14 residues. Trimming cost V 6 bases and J 5 bases; bases outside gene matches: 10. The CDR3: CASSQDRPGNEQYF. DNA of the CDR3: TGTGCCAGCAGCCAGGACAGGCCGGGAAACGAGCAGTACTTC. Full variable domain (outside the CDR3, taken from reference TRBV2 and TRBJ2-7): EPEVTQTPSHQVTQMGQEVILRCVPISNHLYFYWYRQILGQKVEFLVSFYNNEISEKSEIFDDQFSVERPDGSNFTLKIRSTKLEDSAMYFCASSQDRPGNEQYFGPGTRLTVT.

The CDR3 sequence is CASSSEGLAGGTGTGELFF. The CDR3 nucleotides are TGTGCCAGCAGCAGTGAGGGACTAGCGGGAGGGACGGGCACCGGGGAGCTGTTTTTT. The chain carries TRBV21-1 and TRBJ2-2; the table gives TRBD2 as D, unverified against the DNA. TRBV21-1 is reported as a pseudogene. The CDR3 runs to 19 residues.

J is TRBJ2-7 and V is TRBV2, with D maybe TRBD2 (7 bases). V was trimmed by 11 bases and J by 3 bases, leaving 17 bases between them. The length of the CDR3 is 13 residues. Germline V gene data show CDR1 as SNHLY and CDR2 as FYNNEI. The CDR3 nucleotides are TGTGCCGGGGGGGCCGGGAACCTCTACGAGCAGTACTTC. Residues: CAGGAGNLYEQYF.

The J gene is TRBJ1-5, the V gene TRBV29-1; TRBD1 matches at 9 bases. V lost 6 bases to trimming and J lost 0 bases; unmatched junction nucleotides: 3. This CDR3 is built from 14 residues. The germline CDR1 and CDR2 sequences are SQVTM and ANQGSEA. CDR3 in DNA: TGCAGCGTGGGGACAGGGAGTAGCAATCAGCCCCAGCATTTT. Encoded protein: CSVGTGSSNQPQHF.

As regards this clone: The germline gene is not matched at one end of the junction; a read error may be the cause. The gene calls are TRBV25-1 and TRBJ2-3; 9 bases match TRBD1. The CDR3 runs to 12 residues. Per germline, CDR1 MGHDK and CDR2 SYGVNS. CDR3 nucleotides: TGTGCCAGCAGCCGGGGACAGGGTAATAGGAATTTT. Translation: CASSRGQGNRNF.

The genes are TRBV30 and TRBJ2-2, with D maybe TRBD2 (6 bases). From germline, CDR1 is GTSNPN and CDR2 SVGIG (reference sequence). Trimming stripped 4 bases from V and 6 bases from J, with 9 bases between. There are 12 residues in the CDR3. The chain's CDR3 is CAWTPGAGELFF. For the CDR3, the DNA is TGTGCCTGGACCCCGGGGGCCGGGGAGCTGTTTTTT. The entire variable domain, with the rest obtained from reference TRBV30 and TRBJ2-2, is as follows: SQTIHQWPATLVQPVGSPLSLECTVEGTSNPNLYWYRQAAGRGLQLLFYSVGIGQISSEVPQNLSASRPQDRQFILSSKKLLLSDSGFYLCAWTPGAGELFFGEGSRLTVL.

This clone was seen a single time. The J gene is TRBJ1-1, the V gene TRBV6-5; 7 bases line up with TRBD1. The CDR3 has 14 amino acids. Germline lookup yields CDR1 MNHEY and CDR2 SVGAGI. After removal of 6 bases from V and 6 bases from J, the junction contained 10 bases not matched to a gene. The CDR3 is CASSRTGTAAEAFF. CDR3 coding DNA: TGTGCCAGCAGCCGAACCGGGACAGCGGCTGAAGCTTTCTTT.

The J gene is TRBJ2-3, the V gene TRBV27, with a possible D match to TRBD1 (6 bases). Germline CDR1 is MNHEY and CDR2 is SMNVEV (reference sequence). Deletions cut 2 bases from V and 3 bases from J, with 9 bases between. This CDR3 has 14 amino acids. CDR3 sequence reads: CASSLDRSTDTQYF. The CDR3 DNA reads as TGTGCCAGCAGTTTAGACAGGTCAACAGATACGCAGTATTTT.

The chain uses TRBV7-2 and TRBJ1-1; possible D gene TRBD1, 6 bases. Deletions cut 4 bases from V and 4 bases from J, with 13 bases between. The germline gives CDR1 SGHTA, CDR2 FQGNSA. This CDR3 is built from 14 residues. The CDR3 is CASSSQGLVTEAFF. In nucleotides, the CDR3 is TGTGCCAGCAGCTCACAGGGTCTGGTCACTGAAGCTTTCTTT.

The chain's CDR3 is CASSFPGLHNEQFF. CDR3 DNA sequence: TGTGCCAGCAGCTTTCCCGGACTTCACAATGAGCAGTTCTTC. The chain recombines TRBV7-2 with TRBJ2-1, with a weak D call TRBD2 (5 bases). The V gene's germline CDR1 is SGHTA and CDR2 FQGNSA. V was shortened by 3 bases and J by 5 bases, with 11 bases between the two germline ends. The length of the CDR3 is 14 residues.

In its sample, this clone was seen once. The chain recombines TRBV18 with TRBJ1-3; a weak D match, TRBD1 (5 bases). The length of the CDR3 is 15 residues. The ends were cut back, 8 bases at V and 0 bases at J, with 14 bases in the middle. Germline CDR1 reads KGHSH; CDR2 reads LQKENI. DNA of the CDR3: TGTGCCAGCGCTTCCACAGGTTACTCTGGAAACACCATATATTTT. Translated, it gives CASASTGYSGNTIYF.